This T cell receptor (beta chain) was captured in a study of Tregs in tolerant kidney transplant recipients. Assay: immunoSEQ multiplex PCR; the TCRdb copy retains only in-frame clones and omits some. Seen here are roughly 250,000 clones, 80% to 85% observed once, and the top ten hold roughly 0.67%. Study-level points and caveats: The most relevant donor-specific Treg TCRbeta repertoire apparently came from expansion with activated donor B cells.

Unstimulated regulatory T cells (CD4+CD25+CD127-), CD4+CD25- non-regulatory cells, CD4 and CD8 cells were FACS-sorted from thawed PBMCs. For this clone: Its target is unknown.

The sequence came from a human donor in good health. The specimen was CD4+ T cells from blood.

The CDR3 here is CASSPAGAGLNTEAFF. In nucleotides, the CDR3 is TGTGCCAGCAGCCCAGCAGGGGCAGGGCTAAACACTGAAGCTTTCTTT. The V and J genes are TRBV7-9 and TRBJ1-1; D may be TRBD1 (6 bases). Per the germline V gene, CDR1 is SEHNR and CDR2 is FQNEAQ (reference sequence). Trimming removed 5 bases from V and 2 bases from J, with 18 bases in between. This CDR3 region has 16 residues.